This T cell receptor beta chain was observed in a study of Ad26.COV2.S vaccination and SARS-CoV-2 variants (dated by TCRdb to 2020 to 2023). Turning to the overall study: Donors in the vaccine arm were drawn from COV1001, a multicentre, randomized, double-blind, placebo-controlled phase I-IIa trial testing Ad26.COV2.S in healthy adults. Ad26.COV2.S was given intramuscularly at 5x10^10 or 1x10^11 viral particles, as a single shot or as two shots 56 days apart. The specificity and breadth of SARS-CoV-2-reactive T cell receptors after Ad26.COV2.S vaccination were assessed by TCRbeta repertoire sequencing. The TCR-sequenced set comprised around 30 samples: about 19 Ad26.COV2.S vaccine recipients, 5 placebo recipients and 8 SARS-CoV-2 convalescent individuals. Trial participants were randomized into five groups of five, in which low-dose or high-dose Ad26.COV2.S was given once or twice, or placebo was given on both occasions. Blinding of investigators to trial group allocation was maintained during experiments and outcome assessment. The paper's findings and limits, for the study overall: Substantial breadth of spike-specific CD8+ and CD4+ T cell responses was reported after vaccination. According to the authors, total T cell responses may have been underestimated by the TCR breadth and depth analyses. Higher spike-specific TCR breadth was observed in Ad26.COV2.S recipients than in placebo recipients (P = 0.0014). The study was not powered for comparison of responses between vaccine doses or regimens. Comparable non-spike TCR breadth was observed between vaccine and placebo recipients, consistent with only spike being contained in the vaccine.

Trimming costs V 5 bases and J 6 bases, and their ends lie 20 bases apart. The CDR1 and CDR2 encoded by the germline V gene are SGHTA and FQGNSA. The CDR3 runs 16 residues from the cysteine to the phenylalanine. Solely the CDR3 DNA is kept, with 48 bases framed from the first base. The immunoSEQ Assay was used to sequence TCRbeta CDR3 regions. After extraction, genomic DNA underwent amplification by bias-controlled multiplex PCR, followed by high-throughput sequencing. In the authors' own workflow: To quantify the absolute abundance of every unique TCRbeta CDR3 region, sequences were collapsed and filtered. Usable DNA was measured by amplifying reference genes present in all nucleated cells, and TCRbeta template counts were normalized to that usable DNA to estimate T cell fraction. Repertoire TCRs were annotated as SARS-CoV-2-specific by exact matching of V gene, CDR3 amino acid sequence and J gene to a known reactive TCR set. MIRA supplied the reference SARS-CoV-2 TCR set, which was filtered for enrichment in COVID-19-positive ImmuneCODE repertoires so that public or cross-reactive TCRs were removed. Using the MIRA antigens, annotated TCRs were further analysed by specific ORF or by position within an ORF. Breadth was defined as the number of annotated unique rearrangements divided by the total number of unique productive rearrangements, and depth was defined as the summed frequency of the annotated unique rearrangements. Group comparisons of TCR breadth used two-sided Wilcoxon rank-sum tests. The source is immuneACCESS, and TCRdb retained only in-frame sequences with V and J called. Part of the clones is not carried over; for the studies checked, unresolved V genes explain less than half of this, and the remainder is unexplained. D and trimming come from the DNA, and the V and J calls and clone size come from that table. The sample table holds approximately 480,000 clones, of which 87% were seen once. 9.5% to 15% of the sample is taken by the ten largest.

About this clone: There is no known antigen for this receptor. Within one base of it there is no much larger clone, and no base qualities were kept.

In the paper's terms, the treatment or condition label means: some 19 received Ad26.COV2.S at low or high dose, single or two shots; a few received placebo; per-sample allocation not given. Repertoires of vaccine and placebo recipients were sequenced from samples taken on day 63 after the first injection. Between 29 July and 7 August 2020, Cohort 1b enrolled 20 to 30 adults aged 18-55 years at one site in Boston, USA. Ad26.COV2.S was a replication-incompetent adenovirus type 26 vector that expressed a prefusion-stabilized SARS-CoV-2 spike protein derived from the original Wuhan strain. This TCR was sampled from a person between 18 and 60 years old who received the Ad26.COV2.S COVID-19 vaccine or a placebo. This receptor chain uses TRBV7-2 and TRBJ1-5, with the identity of the D gene unclear. The sample here was peripheral blood, taken in a trial of Ad26.COV2.S vaccine versus placebo. At the DNA level, the sequence is TGTGCCAGCAGCCCATCTTCCGCCCGTACCCCTCAGCCCCAGCATTTT. It specifies CASSPSSARTPQPQHF.